What follows are 28 T cell receptor beta chains derived from one specimen sequenced in a study of vaccination and CD4 T cells after COVID-19. No antigen has been identified for these receptors. Scientists ran DNA taken from cultured CD4+ T cells through the Oncomine TCR Beta short-read assay for sequencing. TCRdb called the PCR reads again in MiXCR, with one record for every CDR3 protein. This table holds thousands of distinct CDR3 sequences, 45% to 60% found once. Treatment specified: roughly ten-day PBMC culture with coronavirus spike peptide pools or control peptides (ViraFEST assay). The sample taken for sequencing was CD4+ T cells from blood, cultured in vitro. The source of these receptors is a human donor who had recovered from COVID-19.

V and J are TRBV20-1 and TRBJ2-7; D ambiguous. CDR3 length equals 14 residues. Trimming cost V 1 base and J 1 base, with 11 bases left between them. Germline V CDR1 and CDR2: DFQATT, SNEGSKA (reference sequence). The CDR3 region is CSARVATASYEQYF. In nucleotides, the CDR3 is TGCAGTGCTAGAGTCGCAACGGCTTCCTACGAGCAGTACTTC.

V and J are TRBV28 and TRBJ1-5; D remains unclear. V dropped 2 bases and J dropped 0 bases, with 8 bases sitting between them. Germline lookup yields CDR1 MDHEN and CDR2 SYDVKM. The CDR3 runs to 15 residues. The CDR3 region has the DNA TGTGCCAGCAGTTTACACCTCACTAGCAATCAGCCCCAGCATTTT. This sequence encodes CASSLHLTSNQPQHF.

Here the CDR3 reads CASSRPAGGRNYGYTF. In nucleotides, the CDR3 is TGTGCCAGCAGCCGTCCGGCAGGGGGCCGGAACTATGGCTACACCTTC. This chain links TRBV7-2 with TRBJ1-2; 8 bases align to TRBD1. The junction had 10 bases not matched to a gene; V was cut back by 5 bases and J by 2 bases. CDR1 is SGHTA and CDR2 is FQGNSA in the germline V gene. The CDR3 loop spans 16 amino acids.

This rearrangement joins TRBV20-1 to TRBJ2-7, with no clear D. Per germline, CDR1 DFQATT and CDR2 SNEGSKA (reference sequence). The CDR3 has 15 amino acids. Trimming removed 0 bases at V and 6 bases at J, with 18 bases between. The CDR3 nucleotides read TGCAGTGCTAGAGACCTCTCCCTTTCCCCCCTCGAGCAGTACTTC. This translates into CSARDLSLSPLEQYF.

This clonotype was recorded only once. The genes are TRBV19 and TRBJ2-2, with TRBD2 matching over 9 bases. Trimming cost V 5 bases and J 2 bases; bases outside gene matches: 12. This CDR3 spans 18 amino acids. Per germline, CDR1 LNHDA and CDR2 SQIVND (reference sequence). The CDR3, as DNA: TGTGCCAGTAGTTCCTTGGGTGGAGCGGGGGGTAACACCGGGGAGCTGTTTTTT. This codes for CASSSLGGAGGNTGELFF.

The V and J genes are TRBV6-5 and TRBJ2-5; D assignment may be TRBD1 or TRBD2 (6 bases each). V was cut by 2 bases and J by 10 bases, with 14 bases left in between. Germline loops: CDR1 MNHEY, CDR2 SVGAGI. This CDR3 contains 13 residues. The CDR3 coding sequence is TGTGCCAGCAGTTACGCGCTACAGGGAGGCCAGTACTTC. This sequence encodes CASSYALQGGQYF.

This chain uses TRBV20-1 with TRBJ2-1; D unresolved. The CDR3 has 13 amino acids. CDR1 and CDR2 (germline): DFQATT, SNEGSKA (reference sequence). Trimming took 3 bases from V and 6 from J, leaving 12 bases between them. CDR3 in DNA: TGCAGTGCTAGTGACCCCCGGGCCAATGAGCAGTTCTTC. Translation: CSASDPRANEQFF.

The chain combines TRBV18 with TRBJ2-7; D uncertain. This CDR3 comprises 13 residues. The V end was cut by 3 bases, the J end by 4 bases, with 10 bases between. Germline V gene lookup returns CDR1 KGHSH and CDR2 LQKENI. CDR3 region: CASSPVTGYEQYF. CDR3 bases: TGTGCCAGCTCACCTGTGACCGGATACGAGCAGTACTTC.

This clonotype appeared a single time. The V gene is TRBV10-1, the J gene TRBJ1-5; 8 bases line up with TRBD1. The CDR3 spans 13 residues. V was pared by 5 bases and J by 6 bases, with 3 bases of the junction left unmatched. CDR1 is WNHNN and CDR2 is SYGVQD in the germline V gene (reference sequence). CDR3 protein: CASSSDRGQPQHF. CDR3 sequence (DNA): TGCGCCAGCAGTTCAGACAGGGGTCAGCCCCAGCATTTT.

The rearrangement uses TRBV19 and TRBJ2-2; 11 bases are a match to TRBD2. Germline CDR1 reads LNHDA; CDR2 reads SQIVND (reference sequence). The CDR3 consists of 15 residues. With V trimmed by 9 bases and J by 4 bases, 7 bases remained unmatched. CDR3 sequence: CASTLAGGFTGELFF. In DNA form, the CDR3 reads TGTGCCAGCACTCTAGCGGGAGGATTCACCGGGGAGCTGTTTTTT.

The rearrangement links TRBV5-4 to TRBJ2-3; 8 nucleotides match TRBD2. The junction had 7 bases not matched to a gene; V was cut back by 4 bases and J by 3 bases. The CDR3 is 15 residues long. CDR1 and CDR2 from the germline V gene are SGHNT and YYREEE (reference sequence). The CDR3 loop is CASSRAGVGTDTQYF. Here the CDR3 DNA reads TGTGCCAGCAGCCGAGCGGGGGTGGGAACAGATACGCAGTATTTT.

This rearrangement joins TRBV20-1 to TRBJ1-6, with TRBD1 identical over 8 bases. The germline V gene encodes CDR1 DFQATT and CDR2 SNEGSKA (reference sequence). There are 15 residues in the CDR3. V gave up 0 bases and J gave up 6 bases; unmatched junction bases: 4. The CDR3 DNA reads TGCAGTGCTAGAGACAGGGGGCGCGGTAATTCACCCCTCCACTTT. This translates into CSARDRGRGNSPLHF.

The chain uses TRBV12-3 or TRBV12-4 and TRBJ1-1; D perhaps matches TRBD1 (6 bases). The CDR3 has 13 residues. V lost 6 bases to trimming and J lost 4 bases, with 12 bases between them. The CDR3: CASSLGGLTEAFF. Here the CDR3 DNA reads TGTGCCAGCAGCCTGGGGGGGCTCACTGAAGCTTTCTTT.

The DNA for the CDR3 is TGCGCCAGCAGCTTGAGGTATCCTAGCACAGATACGCAGTATTTT. As protein: CASSLRYPSTDTQYF. This chain connects TRBV5-1 to TRBJ2-3; D gene unclear. Germline CDR1 is SGHRS and CDR2 is YFSETQ. V was pared by 1 base and J by 0 bases, with 9 bases between. CDR3 length: 15 residues.

Notes on this clonotype: It differs at one base from a far larger clone, so likely a read error. The rearrangement joins TRBV21-1 to TRBJ2-1; the table assigns TRBD1, which was not confirmed against the DNA. The J call may not be correct, given that the DNA end is closer to TRBJ2-7. TRBV21-1 constitutes a pseudogene. The CDR3 runs to 15 residues. Written as DNA, the CDR3 is TGTACCAGCAGCACACGACAGGGTTGTTTCCACGAGCAGTACTTC. This codes for CTSSTRQGCFHEQYF.

A few counts support this clonotype. The chain is built from TRBV12-3 or TRBV12-4 and TRBJ1-6; TRBD1 might be the D (5 bases). The CDR3 loop spans 12 amino acids. Trimming removed 6 bases at V and 5 bases at J, with 5 bases between. The CDR3 spells CASSRDNSPLHF. The CDR3 bases are TGTGCCAGCAGCAGGGATAATTCACCCCTCCACTTT.

The chain has TRBV5-1 and TRBJ2-5, with TRBD1 matching over 8 bases. CDR3 length: 15 amino acids. Germline V gene lookup returns CDR1 SGHRS and CDR2 YFSETQ. V trimming: 4 bases; J trimming: 5 bases; junction bases outside the gene matches: 10. For the CDR3, the DNA is TGCGCCAGCAGCGGCGCGACAGGGGCGTGGGAGACCCAGTACTTC. This gives the protein CASSGATGAWETQYF.

The chain couples TRBV15 to TRBJ1-5; tentatively, D is TRBD1 (6 bases). CDR3 size: 18 residues. Trimming took off 0 bases at V and 1 base at J, with 16 bases between the two ends. CDR1 and CDR2 (germline): LNHNV, YYDKDF (reference sequence). This chain's CDR3 is CATSRETGRLWSNQPQHF. Here the CDR3 DNA reads TGTGCCACCAGCAGAGAAACAGGGCGGCTGTGGAGCAATCAGCCCCAGCATTTT.

The rearrangement links TRBV6-1 to TRBJ1-6; D unresolved. The germline V gene has CDR1 MNHNS and CDR2 SASEGT. The CDR3 runs to 15 residues. With 3 bases removed from V and 7 bases from J, the gap between germline ends came to 13 bases. The CDR3 coding sequence is TGTGCCAGCAGTGAGCGGGGAGGGCAGAATTCACCCCTCCACTTT. Translation: CASSERGGQNSPLHF.

This clonotype was observed a few times. The chain recombines TRBV12-3 or TRBV12-4 with TRBJ2-3; 8 bases are a match to TRBD2. The ends lost 4 bases at V and 2 bases at J; junction bases unmatched: 11. The CDR3 is made up of 17 amino acids. CDR3 residues: CASSSGLARGVTDTQYF. The CDR3 DNA follows: TGTGCCAGCAGTTCAGGACTAGCACGGGGGGTCACAGATACGCAGTATTTT.

V is TRBV5-8 and J is TRBJ2-5; D is ambiguous. The CDR3 contains 13 residues. Trimming removed 1 base at V and 2 bases at J, with 6 bases between. The germline CDR1 and CDR2 sequences are SGHTS and YDEGEE. The CDR3 sequence is CASSLKMQETQYF. CDR3 coding DNA: TGTGCCAGCAGCTTGAAGATGCAAGAGACCCAGTACTTC. Complete variable domain (other parts from reference TRBV5-8 and TRBJ2-5): EAGVTQSPTHLIKTRGQQATLRCSPISGHTSVYWYQQALGLGLQFLLWYDEGEERNRGNFPPRFSGRQFPNYSSELNVNALELEDSALYLCASSLKMQETQYFGPGTRLLVL.

This clonotype appeared a few times. The chain has TRBV4-1 and TRBJ2-5, with 9 bases identical to TRBD2. Looked up from germline, CDR1 is MGHRA and CDR2 is YSYEKL. This CDR3 has 16 residues. The V and J ends lost 0 bases and 0 bases, in that order; junction bases with no gene match: 2. CDR3: CASSQETSGHQETQYF. The DNA of the CDR3 is TGCGCCAGCAGCCAAGAGACTAGCGGCCACCAAGAGACCCAGTACTTC.

V is TRBV6-1 and J is TRBJ2-1; D is ambiguous. The CDR3 contains 14 residues. From germline, CDR1 is MNHNS and CDR2 SASEGT. Trimming shortened V by 9 bases and J by 5 bases, and 17 bases separated the two germline ends. The DNA for the CDR3 is TGTGCCAGTACGACACCGATTATTAACAATGAGCAGTTCTTC. Translated, it gives CASTTPIINNEQFF.

The rearrangement uses TRBV11-1 and TRBJ1-6, with D possibly TRBD1 on 5 matching bases. Trimming left V 5 bases short and J 11 bases short, with 13 bases between. Germline V lookup: CDR1 SGHAT, CDR2 FQDESV (reference sequence). The CDR3 consists of 13 residues. The DNA of the CDR3 is TGTGCCAGCAGCATAAGTGGGGGGACACCCCTCCACTTT. Protein sequence: CASSISGGTPLHF.

V gene TRBV19 combines with J gene TRBJ2-6; possible D gene TRBD2, 6 bases. The CDR3 loop spans 15 amino acids. V was pared by 2 bases and J by 4 bases, with 9 bases between. Germline V gene sequence: CDR1 LNHDA, CDR2 SQIVND (reference sequence). CDR3: CASSIRGYGANVLTF. The CDR3 DNA reads TGTGCCAGTAGTATACGGGGGTACGGGGCCAACGTCCTGACTTTC.

CDR3 residues: CASRPDAGAGNTIYF. For the CDR3, the DNA is TGTGCCAGCCGACCTGACGCAGGGGCTGGAAACACCATATATTTT. The V and J genes are TRBV2 and TRBJ1-3; the D gene is possibly TRBD1 (6 bases). The CDR3 length is 15 residues. V shed 8 bases and J shed 2 bases, with 16 bases lying between them. Germline CDR1 reads SNHLY; CDR2 reads FYNNEI.

This chain joins TRBV6-1 and TRBJ1-6, with 8 bases fitting TRBD1. Germline V gives CDR1 MNHNS, CDR2 SASEGT. V shed 8 bases and J 7 bases; nucleotides not matched to a gene: 13. The CDR3 is 16 residues long. CDR3 protein: CASSPTGTGRNSPLHF. DNA of the CDR3: TGTGCCAGCTCCCCTACCGGGACAGGAAGAAATTCACCCCTCCACTTT.

A few counts support this clonotype. V usage is TRBV6-1 and J usage is TRBJ2-1; D unclear. V shed 5 bases and J shed 4 bases, with 9 bases lying between them. Germline CDR1 is MNHNS and CDR2 is SASEGT. The CDR3 totals 13 residues. The CDR3 spells CASSPGPYNEQFF. The CDR3 DNA is TGTGCCAGCAGTCCTGGCCCGTACAATGAGCAGTTCTTC.